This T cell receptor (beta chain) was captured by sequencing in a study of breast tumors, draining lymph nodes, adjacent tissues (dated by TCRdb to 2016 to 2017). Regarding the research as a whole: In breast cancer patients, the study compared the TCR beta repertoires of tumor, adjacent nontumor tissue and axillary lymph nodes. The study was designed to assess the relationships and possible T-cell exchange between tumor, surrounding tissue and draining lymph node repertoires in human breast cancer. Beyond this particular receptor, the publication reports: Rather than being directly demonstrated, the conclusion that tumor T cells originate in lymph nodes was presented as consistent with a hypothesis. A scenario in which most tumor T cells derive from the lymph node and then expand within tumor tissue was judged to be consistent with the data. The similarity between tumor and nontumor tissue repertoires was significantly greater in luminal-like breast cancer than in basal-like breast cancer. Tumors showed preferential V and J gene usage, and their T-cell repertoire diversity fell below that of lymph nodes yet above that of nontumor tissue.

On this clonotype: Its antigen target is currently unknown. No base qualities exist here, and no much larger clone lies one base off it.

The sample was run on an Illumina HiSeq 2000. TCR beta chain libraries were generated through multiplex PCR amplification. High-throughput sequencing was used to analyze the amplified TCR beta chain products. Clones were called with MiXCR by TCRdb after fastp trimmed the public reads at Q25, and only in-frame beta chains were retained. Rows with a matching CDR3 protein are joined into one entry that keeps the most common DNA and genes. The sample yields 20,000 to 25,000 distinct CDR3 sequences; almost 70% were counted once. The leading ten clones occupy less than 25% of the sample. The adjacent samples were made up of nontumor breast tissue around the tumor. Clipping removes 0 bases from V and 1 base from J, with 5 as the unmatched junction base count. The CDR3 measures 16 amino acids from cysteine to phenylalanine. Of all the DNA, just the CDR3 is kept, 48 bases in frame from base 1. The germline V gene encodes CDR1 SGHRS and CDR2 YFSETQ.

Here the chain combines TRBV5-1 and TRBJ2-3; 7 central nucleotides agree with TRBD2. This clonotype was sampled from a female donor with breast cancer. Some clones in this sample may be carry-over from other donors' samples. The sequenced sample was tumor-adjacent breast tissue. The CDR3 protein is CASSLGAAGGTDTQYF. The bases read TGCGCCAGCAGCTTGGGAGCGGCGGGGGGCACAGATACGCAGTATTTT.